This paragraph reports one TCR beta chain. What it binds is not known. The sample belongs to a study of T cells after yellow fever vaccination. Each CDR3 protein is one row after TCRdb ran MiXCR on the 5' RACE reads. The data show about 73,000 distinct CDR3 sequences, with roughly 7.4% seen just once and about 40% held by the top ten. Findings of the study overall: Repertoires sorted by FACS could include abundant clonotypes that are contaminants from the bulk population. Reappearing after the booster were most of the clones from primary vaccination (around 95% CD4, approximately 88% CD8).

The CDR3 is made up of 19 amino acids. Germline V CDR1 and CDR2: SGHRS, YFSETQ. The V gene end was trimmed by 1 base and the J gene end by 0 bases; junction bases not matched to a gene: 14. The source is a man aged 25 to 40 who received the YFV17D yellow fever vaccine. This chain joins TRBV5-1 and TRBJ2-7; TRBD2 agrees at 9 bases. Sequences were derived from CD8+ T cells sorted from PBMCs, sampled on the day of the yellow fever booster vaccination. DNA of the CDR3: TGCGCCAGCAGCTTGATTCCACCTCTTGCGGGAGGGAGCTCCTACGAGCAGTACTTC. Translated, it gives CASSLIPPLAGGSSYEQYF.